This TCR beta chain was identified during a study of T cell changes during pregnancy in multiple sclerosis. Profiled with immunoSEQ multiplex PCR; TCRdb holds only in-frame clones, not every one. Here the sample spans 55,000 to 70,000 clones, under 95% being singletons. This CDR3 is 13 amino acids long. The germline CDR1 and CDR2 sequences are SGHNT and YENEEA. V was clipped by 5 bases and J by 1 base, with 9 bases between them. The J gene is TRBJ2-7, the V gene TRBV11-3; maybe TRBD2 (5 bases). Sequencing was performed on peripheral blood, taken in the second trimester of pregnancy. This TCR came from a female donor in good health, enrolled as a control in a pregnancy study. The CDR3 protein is CASSLPGSYEQYF. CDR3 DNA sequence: TGTGCCAGCAGCCTCCCGGGGTCCTACGAGCAGTACTTC.